This passage covers 28 T cell receptor beta chains from one sample sequenced in a study of immune aging and cytomegalovirus after organ transplant. The sample's time point: five sample-tagged time points from pre-transplant (day -1) to day 368 post-transplant, pooled. A microwell BD Rhapsody targeted mRNA and AbSeq workflow captured the cells and built the libraries. TCRdb itself ran the single-cell sequencing reads through MiXCR, one entry per CDR3 protein. The table includes roughly 23,000 distinct CDR3 sequences, around 33% detected once. Their antigens remain unidentified. Sequencing was performed on CMV peptide-activated CD4+ and CD8+ T cells sorted from blood, taken at five time points, pooled. The subset denotes: sorted CD8+CD137+ and CD4+CD154+ T cells after 12 h CMV IE-1 peptide stimulation. The receptors originated from a female donor who had a heart transplant and CMV viremia.

V usage is TRBV7-8 and J usage is TRBJ1-5, with TRBD1 as a possible D gene (5 bases). The CDR3 runs 14 residues. Deletions cut 1 base from V and 9 bases from J, with 13 bases between. CDR1 and CDR2 (germline): SGHVS, FQNEAQ. CDR3 protein: CASSLGGLGRPQHF. CDR3 bases: TGTGCCAGCAGCTTAGGGGGGTTGGGGCGGCCCCAGCATTTT.

This clonotype turned up a few times. This chain connects TRBV29-1 to TRBJ2-1, with 10 bases matching TRBD1. The CDR3 is 14 residues long. The ends lost 7 bases at V and 9 bases at J; junction bases unmatched: 12. Germline CDR1 reads SQVTM; CDR2 reads ANQGSEA. CDR3 residues: CSGVRTGGRGEQFF. DNA of the CDR3: TGCAGCGGGGTGCGGACAGGGGGAAGGGGTGAGCAGTTCTTC.

This clonotype was seen more than once but under ten times. One junction end disagrees with the germline gene, perhaps due to a read error. This chain uses TRBV6-6 with TRBJ2-1; TRBD2 matches at 11 bases. Germline V CDR1 and CDR2: MNHNY, SVGAGI (reference sequence). There are 13 residues in the CDR3. The CDR3 nucleotides read TGTGCCAGCAGTTCCGGACTAGCGGGTGAGCAGCTCTTC. Its translation is CASSSGLAGEQLF.

This clonotype was observed at least ten times. This may be a read error: a much more frequent sequence differs by one nucleotide. The chain joins TRBV7-9 to TRBJ1-1; TRBD1 aligns across 8 bases. CDR1 is SEHNR, CDR2 FQNEAQ, per germline (reference sequence). The CDR3 has 11 residues. The DNA for the CDR3 is TGTGCCAGCAGCTTAGACAGGGGGGCTCTCTTT. Protein sequence: CASSLDRGALF.

This clonotype was counted many times. The chain joins TRBV6-1 to TRBJ1-6; D gene uncertain. The length of the CDR3 is 15 residues. From germline, CDR1 is MNHNS and CDR2 SASEGT. The V and J ends lost 3 bases and 7 bases respectively, with 13 bases between them. Here the CDR3 reads CASSDYDGRNSPLHF. Written as DNA, the CDR3 is TGTGCCAGCAGTGATTATGACGGAAGAAATTCACCCCTCCACTTT.

This clonotype is medium-sized in the sample. The chain couples TRBV10-3 to TRBJ2-2, with 12 bases identical to TRBD2. This CDR3 spans 15 amino acids. The junction had 4 bases not matched to a gene; V was cut back by 6 bases and J by 5 bases. The V gene's germline CDR1 is ENHRY and CDR2 SYGVKD. In DNA, the CDR3 is TGTGCCATCAGACCTAGCGGGAGGGCGACCGGGGAGCTGTTTTTT. Its protein product is CAIRPSGRATGELFF.

By sample fraction, this clonotype is medium-sized. J is TRBJ1-5 and V is TRBV10-3; D ambiguous. Trimming pared 6 bases from V and 7 bases from J, leaving 13 bases between. Germline lookup yields CDR1 ENHRY and CDR2 SYGVKD. CDR3 length equals 13 residues. In DNA, the CDR3 is TGTGCCATCAGCGCAGCGGAAGGACAGCCCCAGCATTTT. Protein sequence: CAISAAEGQPQHF.

The genes are TRBV11-1 and TRBJ2-1, with D possibly matching TRBD2 (6 bases). This CDR3 has 14 amino acids. V was cut by 5 bases and J by 10 bases, with 18 bases left in between. Germline values: CDR1 SGHAT, CDR2 FQDESV (reference sequence). The CDR3 loop is CASSLRGTGREQFF. CDR3 DNA: TGTGCCAGCAGCCTACGGGGGACGGGGAGAGAGCAGTTCTTC.

This clonotype was seen only once. In nucleotides, the CDR3 is TGCGCCAGCAGTGGGTGGGTTAAGAATAAGCAGTTCTTC. Residues: CASSGWVKNKQFF. This chain connects TRBV23-1 to TRBJ2-1, with no clear D. TRBV23-1 is an ORF; its function is uncertain. This CDR3 has 13 residues. The germline V and J ends were trimmed by 5 bases and 11 bases, with 16 bases remaining between them.

By share of the sample, this clonotype is medium-sized. This chain uses TRBV20-1 with TRBJ2-3, with D possibly being TRBD2 (6 bases). This CDR3 region has 15 residues. Germline assignment: CDR1 DFQATT and CDR2 SNEGSKA (reference sequence). V was trimmed by 4 bases and J by 0 bases, leaving 14 bases between them. This chain's CDR3 is CSANSGPPSTDTQYF. CDR3 coding DNA: TGCAGTGCTAATAGCGGCCCACCCAGCACAGATACGCAGTATTTT.

This clonotype is categorized as medium-sized. The chain carries TRBV6-6 and TRBJ2-3; D is tentatively TRBD1 or TRBD2 (5 bases each). This CDR3 region has 13 residues. Trimming took off 3 bases at V and 4 bases at J, with 8 bases between the two ends. Germline V gene sequence: CDR1 MNHNY, CDR2 SVGAGI (reference sequence). The CDR3 DNA is TGTGCCAGCAGTTATATGGGACCAGATACGCAGTATTTT. Residues: CASSYMGPDTQYF.

By sample fraction, this clonotype is medium-sized. The gene calls are TRBV7-8 and TRBJ1-1; D uncertain. The germline CDR1 and CDR2 sequences are SGHVS and FQNEAQ. The CDR3 contains 15 residues. The V end was cut by 1 base, the J end by 4 bases, with 13 bases between. The CDR3 loop is CASSLDGAGLTEAFF. The CDR3 DNA is TGTGCCAGCAGCTTAGATGGTGCAGGACTCACTGAAGCTTTCTTT.

This clonotype counts as medium-sized. V gene TRBV7-9 combines with J gene TRBJ2-7, with 7 bases lining up with TRBD2. V lost 1 base, J lost 1 base, and 4 bases stayed unmatched. The CDR3 has 15 amino acids. In germline, CDR1 is SEHNR, CDR2 FQNEAQ (reference sequence). This chain's CDR3 is CASSLGPSGSYEQYF. The CDR3 coding sequence is TGTGCCAGCAGCTTAGGGCCTAGCGGTTCCTACGAGCAGTACTTC. Full variable domain (missing parts from reference TRBV7-9 and TRBJ2-7): DTGVSQNPRHKITKRGQNVTFRCDPISEHNRLYWYRQTLGQGPEFLTYFQNEAQLEKSRLLSDRFSAERPKGSFSTLEIQRTEQGDSAMYLCASSLGPSGSYEQYFGPGTRLTVT.

This clonotype was counted many times. The chain combines TRBV5-6 with TRBJ2-7, with 7 bases fitting TRBD2. Germline V gene lookup returns CDR1 SGHDT and CDR2 YYEEEE. The CDR3 sequence is 12 residues long. After removal of 3 bases from V and 5 bases from J, the junction contained 2 bases not matched to a gene. The CDR3 region has the DNA TGTGCCAGCAGCTGGGGAGGGAACGAGCAGTACTTC. Translating it yields CASSWGGNEQYF.

This clonotype counts as medium-sized (0.01 to 0.1%). The chain recombines TRBV28 with TRBJ2-5; D gene uncertain. The CDR3 runs 19 residues. V lost 6 bases to trimming and J lost 4 bases, with 30 bases between them. Germline CDR1 and CDR2: MDHEN and SYDVKM. The CDR3 nucleotides are TGTGCCAGCAGACCCCCTATTGGGAAGAGTGAGTTAAGGCCAGAGACCCAGTACTTC. Amino acid sequence: CASRPPIGKSELRPETQYF.

This clonotype was observed a single time. The chain combines TRBV7-8 with TRBJ1-2, with 8 bases matching TRBD1. The V and J ends lost 3 bases and 2 bases, in that order; junction bases with no gene match: 11. The CDR3 runs 17 residues. Germline V gives CDR1 SGHVS, CDR2 FQNEAQ. CDR3 coding DNA: TGTGCCAGCAGCTTGGGTCCCGGGACAGGTCCCAACTATGGCTACACCTTC. Its protein is CASSLGPGTGPNYGYTF.

This clonotype rates as medium-sized. The J gene is TRBJ2-3, the V gene TRBV10-3, with 16 bases lining up with TRBD2. With V trimmed by 5 bases and J by 1 base, 6 bases remained unmatched. Germline V gene lookup returns CDR1 ENHRY and CDR2 SYGVKD. There are 18 residues in the CDR3. This chain's CDR3 is CAISPGLAGGIGTDTQYF. The CDR3 DNA sequence: TGTGCCATCAGTCCGGGACTAGCGGGAGGGATCGGCACAGATACGCAGTATTTT.

The chain is built from TRBV20-1 and TRBJ1-1, with a tentative D call TRBD1 (5 bases). This CDR3 contains 15 residues. The ends were cut back, 2 bases at V and 2 bases at J, with 15 bases in the middle. In germline, CDR1 is DFQATT, CDR2 SNEGSKA (reference sequence). The CDR3: CSARPGSGGNTEAFF. DNA for the CDR3: TGCAGTGCTAGACCTGGGAGTGGGGGAAACACTGAAGCTTTCTTT.

This clonotype has more than one count but fewer than ten. The CDR3 bases are TGCGCCAGCAGCATTACCGGGACTGATAATAATTCACCCCTCCACTTT. Its translation: CASSITGTDNNSPLHF. The V gene is TRBV5-1, the J gene TRBJ1-6; tentative D call: TRBD1 (5 bases). CDR3 length: 16 residues. From germline, CDR1 is SGHRS and CDR2 YFSETQ. With 4 bases removed from V and 5 bases from J, the gap between germline ends came to 16 bases. Combining the CDR3 with reference TRBV5-1 and TRBJ1-6 gives the whole variable domain KAGVTQTPRYLIKTRGQQVTLSCSPISGHRSVSWYQQTPGQGLQFLFEYFSETQRNKGNFPGRFSGRQFSNSRSEMNVSTLELGDSALYLCASSITGTDNNSPLHFGNGTRLTVT.

The chain is built from TRBV6-5 and TRBJ1-2, with D possibly being TRBD1 (5 bases). Germline V gives CDR1 MNHEY, CDR2 SVGAGI. Trimming removed 8 bases from V and 1 base from J, with 17 bases in between. The CDR3 is 15 amino acids. The CDR3 here is CASRVGAIHNYGYTF. The CDR3 DNA sequence: TGTGCCAGCCGGGTAGGGGCCATCCATAACTATGGCTACACCTTC.

This clonotype is labeled as medium-sized. The chain has TRBV7-9 and TRBJ2-1, with no clear D. CDR1 and CDR2 (germline): SEHNR, FQNEAQ (reference sequence). The CDR3 consists of 15 residues. V lost 3 bases, J lost 2 bases, and 11 bases lay in between. DNA for the CDR3: TGTGCCAGCAGCTTGTCGGTTCCTGCCTACAATGAGCAGTTCTTC. Amino acids: CASSLSVPAYNEQFF.

This clonotype has more than one count but fewer than ten. The chain uses TRBV7-9 and TRBJ1-4; D is undetermined. From germline, CDR1 is SEHNR and CDR2 FQNEAQ (reference sequence). The ends were cut back, 11 bases at V and 3 bases at J, with 13 bases in the middle. CDR3 length equals 13 residues. The CDR3 here is CASSQVSNEKLFF. Here the CDR3 DNA reads TGTGCCTCATCTCAGGTTTCTAATGAAAAACTGTTTTTT.

V is TRBV27 and J is TRBJ2-2; D is undetermined. The germline V gene has CDR1 MNHEY and CDR2 SMNVEV (reference sequence). The CDR3 consists of 14 residues. V was clipped by 5 bases and J by 4 bases, with 11 bases between them. The CDR3 DNA is TGTGCCAGCAGTCCTCTTCGGGCCACCGGGGAGCTGTTTTTT. As protein: CASSPLRATGELFF.

On this clonotype itself: The junction departs from the called germline gene at one end, perhaps through a read error. The chain has TRBV24-1 and TRBJ2-5; D tentatively reads TRBD1 or TRBD2 (5 bases each). CDR3 size: 16 residues. Germline CDR1 reads KGHDR; CDR2 reads SFDVKD. The CDR3: CAISDIPGLEHTTQYF. CDR3 DNA: TGTGCCATCAGTGATATACCGGGGCTGGAACATACGACCCAGTACTTC.

The CDR3 DNA reads TGTGCCAGCAGCCAAGATCAACGACCCGGGCAGTACTTC. Translating gives CASSQDQRPGQYF. V and J are TRBV4-2 and TRBJ2-7; unclear D gene. V was clipped by 0 bases and J by 9 bases, with 12 bases between them. This CDR3 comprises 13 residues. Germline values: CDR1 LGHNA, CDR2 YNFKEQ.

The table lists this clonotype with many counts. This chain links TRBV27 with TRBJ2-6; D unclear. In germline, CDR1 is MNHEY, CDR2 SMNVEV (reference sequence). V shed 2 bases and J shed 1 base, with 9 bases lying between them. CDR3 size: 16 residues. DNA of the CDR3: TGTGCCAGCAGTTTAAAGGGTCGGTCTGGGGCCAACGTCCTGACTTTC. Encoded protein: CASSLKGRSGANVLTF.

The chain recombines TRBV20-1 with TRBJ1-1; D remains unclear. Trimming took 6 bases from V and 7 from J, leaving 9 bases between them. The germline gives CDR1 DFQATT, CDR2 SNEGSKA (reference sequence). This CDR3 contains 10 residues. The DNA of the CDR3 is TGCAGTGCGATCCAGAATGAAGCTTTCTTT. Protein sequence: CSAIQNEAFF.

The V call is TRBV20-1, the J call TRBJ1-2; a weak D match, TRBD1 (5 bases). This CDR3 spans 13 amino acids. The V end lost 6 bases, the J end lost 4 bases, and 15 bases lay between the germline ends. The germline V gene has CDR1 DFQATT and CDR2 SNEGSKA (reference sequence). The CDR3 sequence is CSARWGSGYGYTF. The CDR3 nucleotides are TGCAGTGCGCGATGGGGGTCCGGCTATGGCTACACCTTC.